This T cell receptor beta chain was captured by sequencing in a study of blood T cell repertoires in COVID-19. Study as a whole: Samples of COVID-19 (acute and convalescent) were obtained from the United States, Italy and Spain.

Assay used: immunoSEQ multiplex PCR; TCRdb lists only in-frame clones, some missing. The sample holds roughly 130,000 clones, about 76% seen once. V shed 1 base and J shed 6 bases, with 14 bases lying between them. The CDR3 has 15 residues. Looked up from germline, CDR1 is SGHKS and CDR2 is YYEKEE (reference sequence). Material for sequencing was peripheral blood. This chain joins TRBV5-5 and TRBJ1-5; tentative D call: TRBD1 (5 bases). The clonotype originates from a woman in her seventies with COVID-19, enrolled during active disease. The CDR3 nucleotides read TGTGCCAGCAGCTTGAGTCAGGGCCCGGCTCAGCCCCAGCATTTT. The encoded protein is CASSLSQGPAQPQHF.